The next 18 T cell receptor beta chains were all read from a single sample in a study of TIL therapy for anti-PD-1-resistant metastatic lung cancer. The libraries were made with immunoSEQ v3. The table came from immunoSEQ multiplex PCR; TCRdb's copy has only in-frame clones and leaves some out. This sample has 9,500 to 15,000 clones, with roughly 58% found just once. Time point described: pre-treatment sample, taken before nivolumab and TIL therapy. The tumor samples were excised metastases, mostly pleural nodules or supraclavicular lymph nodes. The sample here was tumor tissue, taken at baseline. The receptors come from a person aged 25 to 80 with non-small cell lung cancer.

The chain joins TRBV29-1 to TRBJ1-1, with 7 bases fitting TRBD1. The junction had 11 bases not matched to a gene; V was cut back by 8 bases and J by 8 bases. This CDR3 is built from 12 residues. Germline CDR1 and CDR2: SQVTM and ANQGSEA. The CDR3 is CSTGGGRPEAFF. The DNA for the CDR3 is TGCAGCACCGGAGGGGGCCGCCCAGAAGCTTTCTTT.

Relative to its sample, this clone is medium-sized. The rearrangement uses TRBV29-1 and TRBJ1-2, with TRBD1 as a possible D gene (6 bases). Germline V CDR1 and CDR2: SQVTM, ANQGSEA. The CDR3 runs to 12 residues. Trimming left V 3 bases short and J 6 bases short, with 11 bases between. The CDR3 region has the DNA TGCAGCGTTGATACAGGGCGTGATGGCTACACCTTC. This encodes CSVDTGRDGYTF.

This chain uses TRBV27 with TRBJ2-2; D might be TRBD2 (6 bases). The V and J ends lost 2 bases and 2 bases respectively, with 9 bases between them. The CDR3 is made up of 15 amino acids. Germline V lookup: CDR1 MNHEY, CDR2 SMNVEV (reference sequence). This CDR3 reads CASSLQRANTGELFF. The CDR3 nucleotides read TGTGCCAGCAGTTTACAGCGGGCTAACACCGGGGAGCTGTTTTTT.

This chain connects TRBV3-1 (or the pseudogene TRBV3-2) to TRBJ2-7; D ambiguous. Germline CDR1 reads LGHDT; CDR2 reads YNNKEL (reference sequence). V was trimmed by 5 bases and J by 3 bases, leaving 5 bases between them. CDR3 length: 11 residues. Written as DNA, the CDR3 is TGTGCCAGCAGCGATATCTACGAGCAGTACTTC. It encodes CASSDIYEQYF.

This rearrangement joins TRBV30 to TRBJ2-3; 7 bases line up with TRBD2. Per germline, CDR1 GTSNPN and CDR2 SVGIG (reference sequence). Germline trimming cut 3 bases from V and 3 bases from J; bases unmatched to any gene: 15. This CDR3 spans 17 amino acids. The CDR3 region is CAWSRAGLGLNTDTQYF. The DNA for the CDR3 is TGTGCCTGGAGCCGAGCGGGGCTTGGACTTAATACAGATACGCAGTATTTT.

The chain couples TRBV19 to TRBJ2-3, with 8 nucleotides matching TRBD1. CDR1 is LNHDA, CDR2 SQIVND, per germline (reference sequence). CDR3 length: 15 residues. J gave up 0 bases and V 3 bases, and 2 bases lay outside the gene matches. For the CDR3, the DNA is TGTGCCAGTAGTATCCAGGGGGCGAGCACAGATACGCAGTATTTT. This codes for CASSIQGASTDTQYF.

This clone appeared a single time. The chain carries TRBV25-1 and TRBJ2-1; D ambiguous. The germline V gene has CDR1 MGHDK and CDR2 SYGVNS. The CDR3 length is 11 residues. V was clipped by 5 bases and J by 10 bases, with 9 bases between them. The DNA of the CDR3 is TGTGCCAGCAGTATCTGGGCCGAGCAGTTCTTC. It codes for CASSIWAEQFF.

This clone is labeled medium-sized (0.01 to 0.1%). V and J are TRBV27 and TRBJ2-7; 8 bases map to TRBD2. The CDR3 spans 15 residues. Germline loops: CDR1 MNHEY, CDR2 SMNVEV (reference sequence). With 4 bases clipped from V and 6 bases from J, the junction kept 11 bases outside the gene matches. In DNA form, the CDR3 reads TGTGCCAGCAGTTCCTTTAGGGCGGGAGGATCCGAGCAGTACTTC. Translation: CASSSFRAGGSEQYF.

This clone has only a few counts. V is TRBV19 and J is TRBJ2-2, with 10 bases that match TRBD2. J lost 6 bases, V lost 3 bases, and 10 bases had no gene match. CDR1 is LNHDA, CDR2 SQIVND, per germline (reference sequence). The CDR3 consists of 17 residues. DNA for the CDR3: TGTGCCAGTAGTATTGAGGTTTCTAGCGGGAGATCCGGGGAGCTGTTTTTT. It yields the protein CASSIEVSSGRSGELFF.

CDR3 coding DNA: TGTGCCAGCAACCTAGCGGGGGGCATCACAGATACGCAGTATTTT. Protein product: CASNLAGGITDTQYF. The chain has TRBV2 and TRBJ2-3; TRBD2 matches 11 bases. Per germline, CDR1 SNHLY and CDR2 FYNNEI. V gave up 7 bases and J gave up 2 bases; unmatched junction bases: 5. The CDR3 length is 15 residues.

This clone has only a few counts. The chain has TRBV27 and TRBJ1-2, with 10 positions matching TRBD1. Germline V gene sequence: CDR1 MNHEY, CDR2 SMNVEV (reference sequence). Trimming at V came to 7 bases and at J to 6 bases, leaving 14 bases not matched to a gene. The CDR3 totals 16 residues. The CDR3 is CASIPTGTGALDGYTF. The CDR3 nucleotides are TGTGCCAGCATTCCCACCGGGACAGGGGCGCTGGATGGCTACACCTTC.

The chain carries TRBV5-4 and TRBJ1-1, with D unclear. Germline loops: CDR1 SGHNT, CDR2 YYREEE (reference sequence). Trimming cost V 1 base and J 3 bases, with 4 bases left between them. This CDR3 has 12 amino acids. The CDR3 coding sequence is TGTGCCAGCAGCTTGCGGGACACTGAAGCTTTCTTT. Protein: CASSLRDTEAFF.

By sample share, this clone is medium-sized. The J gene is TRBJ2-7, the V gene TRBV10-1; 7 nucleotides agree with TRBD2. The ends lost 5 bases at V and 1 base at J; junction bases unmatched: 8. This CDR3 spans 15 amino acids. The germline gives CDR1 WNHNN, CDR2 SYGVQD (reference sequence). In nucleotides, the CDR3 is TGCGCCAGCAGTTCCTCCGCTAGCGGTTCCTACGAGCAGTACTTC. Translation gives CASSSSASGSYEQYF.

The V and J genes are TRBV4-1 and TRBJ2-5; 7 bases line up with TRBD2. With 4 bases clipped from V and 0 bases from J, the junction kept 23 bases outside the gene matches. CDR3 length: 21 amino acids. Germline V gene data show CDR1 as MGHRA and CDR2 as YSYEKL. Here the CDR3 DNA reads TGCGCCAGCAGCCTGGAGCCTCCCCTAATCATGGGGAGGGGTGACCAAGAGACCCAGTACTTC. Its protein is CASSLEPPLIMGRGDQETQYF.

By proportion, this clone is medium-sized. In DNA, the CDR3 is TGCGCCAGCAGTGAGGGGGTAGCGGGATCCTACAATGAGCAGTTCTTC. This translates into CASSEGVAGSYNEQFF. V is TRBV10-1 and J is TRBJ2-1; 8 nucleotides agree with TRBD2. Germline lookup yields CDR1 WNHNN and CDR2 SYGVQD (reference sequence). The ends lost 2 bases at V and 1 base at J; junction bases unmatched: 4. The CDR3 runs to 16 residues.

V usage is TRBV25-1 and J usage is TRBJ1-1; possible D gene TRBD1, 6 bases. The V end lost 4 bases, the J end lost 5 bases, and 17 bases lay between the germline ends. The CDR3 spans 15 residues. From germline, CDR1 is MGHDK and CDR2 SYGVNS. The CDR3 loop reads CASSALRRGGTEAFF. The CDR3 nucleotides read TGTGCCAGCAGTGCCCTCAGGAGGGGGGGGACTGAAGCTTTCTTT.

This clone was observed a single time. J is TRBJ2-3 and V is TRBV4-1; D is unclear. Trimming removed 1 base at V and 0 bases at J, with 11 bases between. In germline, CDR1 is MGHRA, CDR2 YSYEKL. The CDR3 consists of 16 residues. CDR3 nucleotide sequence: TGCGCCAGCAGCCAAGTAAATTTGGTTAGCACAGATACGCAGTATTTT. Protein product: CASSQVNLVSTDTQYF.

This clone was seen just once. The rearrangement links TRBV12-5 to TRBJ1-2, with unresolved D. The CDR3 covers 13 residues. Looked up from germline, CDR1 is LGHNT and CDR2 is FRNRAP. Trimming left V 6 bases short and J 5 bases short, with 13 bases between. The CDR3 reads CASGSGRGYGYTF. Here the CDR3 DNA reads TGTGCTAGTGGGTCCGGTCGGGGATATGGCTACACCTTC.